This TCR beta chain was sequenced during a study of type 1 regulatory T cells. Study details: An in vitro protocol generated T-allo10, a Tr1-enriched, alloantigen-specific CD4 T cell product.

Note on this clonotype: Antigen: not known.

Trimming removed 3 bases at V and 5 bases at J, with 10 bases between. The CDR3 has 13 residues. General observations from the study: Tr1 cells had a more restricted TCR repertoire than non-Tr1 cells.

Via MiXCR, TCRdb re-called the reads, giving one row per CDR3 protein. This sample carries roughly 71,000 distinct CDR3 sequences, more than 20% of them seen once, and the ten largest clones take more than 6.5%. Sequenced sample: cultured type 1 regulatory T (Tr1) cells, either the whole culture or a sorted fraction (not recorded which). The rearrangement links TRBV12-3 or TRBV12-4 to TRBJ1-1; D is undetermined. The sequence derives from a human donor in good health. The CDR3 protein is CASSFDDGTEAFF. CDR3 DNA sequence: TGTGCCAGCAGTTTCGACGACGGGACTGAAGCTTTCTTT.